The 21 T cell receptor beta chains below come from one sample, sequenced in a study of PD-1 blockade in classical Hodgkin lymphoma. The protocol was immunoSEQ multiplex PCR, while the TCRdb copy is restricted to in-frame clones and leaves out a portion. The sample carries under 95,000 clones, 93% recorded once. Autologous stem cell transplantation was followed by relapse in every patient, and brentuximab vedotin exposure varied. The sample consisted of peripheral blood mononuclear cells (PBMCs), taken at baseline. The receptors here all came from a human donor with classical Hodgkin lymphoma.

This sequence joins TRBV20-1 and TRBJ2-7; 7 bases align to TRBD1. CDR1 is DFQATT, CDR2 SNEGSKA, per germline (reference sequence). The CDR3 totals 10 residues. In DNA, the CDR3 is TGCAGAGGGGGCATTCAAGAGCAGTACTTC. Encoded protein: CRGGIQEQYF.

The gene calls are TRBV27 and TRBJ2-3; weak D call: TRBD2 (5 bases). CDR1 is MNHEY, CDR2 SMNVEV, per germline (reference sequence). CDR3 length equals 15 residues. V lost 2 bases and J 3 bases, leaving 12 bases between the germline ends. The CDR3 nucleotides are TGTGCCAGCAGTTTAAGCTTAAGCGGAACAGATACGCAGTATTTT. Its protein product is CASSLSLSGTDTQYF.

This clone turned up a few times. The rearrangement joins TRBV27 to TRBJ2-7; weak D call: TRBD2 (5 bases). Looked up from germline, CDR1 is MNHEY and CDR2 is SMNVEV (reference sequence). The CDR3 consists of 16 residues. The ends were cut back, 0 bases at V and 1 base at J, with 13 bases in the middle. This CDR3 reads CASSLSAGLGSYEQYF. The CDR3 region has the DNA TGTGCCAGCAGTTTATCGGCGGGCTTAGGTTCCTACGAGCAGTACTTC.

This clone was found a few times. The gene calls are TRBV7-6 and TRBJ1-4, with D perhaps matching TRBD1 (5 bases). Germline CDR1 is SGHVS and CDR2 is FNYEAQ. The CDR3 has 15 amino acids. V was clipped by 1 base and J by 5 bases, with 11 bases between them. CDR3 bases: TGTGCCAGCAGCTTAGAGGCAGGGTTAAATGAAAAACTGTTTTTT. This sequence encodes CASSLEAGLNEKLFF.

The J gene is TRBJ2-7, the V gene TRBV27; the D is unclear. Trimming removed 4 bases at V and 0 bases at J, with 16 bases between. Germline CDR1 reads MNHEY; CDR2 reads SMNVEV (reference sequence). The CDR3 loop spans 16 amino acids. The CDR3 DNA follows: TGTGCCAGCAGTTCCGTGTCAGCCCTGTTCTCCTACGAGCAGTACTTC. It encodes CASSSVSALFSYEQYF.

This chain uses TRBV9 with TRBJ2-3; TRBD2 matches at 13 bases. The germline CDR1 and CDR2 sequences are SGDLS and YYNGEE. After removal of 0 bases from V and 3 bases from J, the junction contained 1 base not matched to a gene. The CDR3 length is 16 residues. This chain's CDR3 is CASSVEGLAGTDTQYF. The CDR3 nucleotides read TGTGCCAGCAGCGTAGAGGGACTAGCGGGGACAGATACGCAGTATTTT.

This clone was seen just once. The rearrangement links TRBV5-8 to TRBJ1-5; 7 bases match TRBD1. V gave up 2 bases and J gave up 5 bases; unmatched junction bases: 4. This CDR3 region has 14 residues. The germline CDR1 and CDR2 sequences are SGHTS and YDEGEE. The CDR3 nucleotides read TGTGCCAGCAGCTTAGGCCAGGGGGATCAGCCCCAGCATTTT. Amino acids: CASSLGQGDQPQHF.

V and J are TRBV11-1 and TRBJ2-1; possibly TRBD2 for D (6 bases). Trimming stripped 6 bases from V and 6 bases from J, with 21 bases between. The CDR3 length is 16 residues. Germline-derived CDR1 and CDR2 are SGHAT and FQDESV (reference sequence). The CDR3 coding sequence is TGTGCCAGCAGGCCAAGGGATCCAGGAGGGCTCAATGAGCAGTTCTTC. Amino acids: CASRPRDPGGLNEQFF.

This chain links TRBV6-5 with TRBJ1-1; 8 bases agree with TRBD1. Per the germline V gene, CDR1 is MNHEY and CDR2 is SVGAGI. The CDR3 runs to 13 residues. J lost 10 bases, V lost 5 bases, and 9 bases had no gene match. The CDR3 sequence is CASSPTGVTRAFF. The CDR3 DNA sequence: TGTGCCAGCAGTCCGACAGGGGTGACCAGAGCTTTCTTT.

This chain uses TRBV5-6 with TRBJ1-4; possibly TRBD1 for D (5 bases). The germline V gene encodes CDR1 SGHDT and CDR2 YYEEEE. This CDR3 has 14 residues. Trimming took 4 bases from V and 8 from J, leaving 15 bases between them. CDR3 protein: CASSAKGVDEKLFF. CDR3 nucleotide sequence: TGTGCCAGCAGCGCCAAAGGGGTGGACGAAAAACTGTTTTTT.

In its sample, this clone was seen once. The V call is TRBV7-3, the J call TRBJ2-3; 14 bases match TRBD2. The ends lost 2 bases at V and 3 bases at J; junction bases unmatched: 13. The CDR3 length is 20 residues. Germline CDR1 SGHTA, CDR2 FQGTGA. The CDR3 coding sequence is TGTGCCAGCAGCTTAGTCGGACTAGCGGGGGGCGATCCGGGAACAGATACGCAGTATTTT. Translating gives CASSLVGLAGGDPGTDTQYF.

The chain recombines TRBV7-3 with TRBJ2-7; 11 bases are a match to TRBD2. This CDR3 region has 15 residues. Per the germline V gene, CDR1 is SGHTA and CDR2 is FQGTGA. V gave up 5 bases and J gave up 3 bases; unmatched junction bases: 6. CDR3 amino acids: CASSPSGGPFYEQYF. The CDR3 DNA reads TGTGCCAGCAGCCCTAGCGGGGGGCCCTTCTACGAGCAGTACTTC.

The chain uses TRBV25-1 and TRBJ1-2, with D unresolved. V dropped 3 bases and J dropped 2 bases, with 13 bases sitting between them. This CDR3 contains 15 residues. From germline, CDR1 is MGHDK and CDR2 SYGVNS. The CDR3 sequence is CASSDSRLANYGYTF. CDR3 DNA: TGTGCCAGCAGTGACTCCAGGCTAGCGAACTATGGCTACACCTTC.

V usage is TRBV28 and J usage is TRBJ1-5; no reliable D call. The CDR3 is 11 residues long. The germline V and J ends were trimmed by 6 bases and 5 bases, with 5 bases remaining between them. Germline CDR1 and CDR2: MDHEN and SYDVKM. CDR3 region: CASSWDQPQHF. The CDR3 region has the DNA TGTGCCAGCAGCTGGGATCAGCCCCAGCATTTT.

The genes are TRBV7-6 and TRBJ2-7; 12 bases match TRBD1. Germline trimming cut 1 base from V and 3 bases from J; bases unmatched to any gene: 13. CDR3 size: 19 residues. CDR1 SGHVS and CDR2 FNYEAQ come from the germline V gene. This CDR3 reads CASSLVQGGQGASVYEQYF. The CDR3 DNA follows: TGTGCCAGCAGCTTAGTTCAGGGGGGACAGGGGGCTTCTGTCTACGAGCAGTACTTC.

The chain combines TRBV7-9 with TRBJ2-3; 7 nucleotides line up with TRBD1. This CDR3 contains 16 residues. Germline CDR1 SEHNR, CDR2 FQNEAQ (reference sequence). Losses at the gene ends were 1 base for V and 2 bases for J; bases not matched to a gene: 6. The chain's CDR3 is CASSLVGQAYTDTQYF. In DNA, the CDR3 is TGTGCCAGCAGCTTAGTCGGACAGGCCTACACAGATACGCAGTATTTT.

The V gene is TRBV13, the J gene TRBJ2-5; D is undetermined. The CDR3 length is 13 residues. Between the trimmed V and J ends, which lost 5 bases and 4 bases, there was a span of 11 bases. Germline CDR1 PRHDT, CDR2 FYEKMQ (reference sequence). CDR3: CASSPTRRETQYF. CDR3 bases: TGTGCCAGCAGCCCGACAAGGCGAGAGACCCAGTACTTC.

This clone was recorded once. The sample holds other DNA sequences that translate to the same CDR3. CDR3 sequence reads: CASSEGGNQPQHF. The CDR3 bases are TGTGCCAGCAGTGAAGGGGGAAATCAGCCCCAGCATTTT. This chain links TRBV6-1 with TRBJ1-5; no clear D gene. CDR1 is MNHNS, CDR2 SASEGT, per germline. The ends were cut back, 1 base at V and 4 bases at J, with 5 bases in the middle. This CDR3 is 13 amino acids long.

The sample holds one count of this clone. The gene calls are TRBV5-1 and TRBJ1-3; D is unresolved. This CDR3 spans 17 amino acids. Looked up from germline, CDR1 is SGHRS and CDR2 is YFSETQ. Trimming removed 3 bases from V and 4 bases from J, with 20 bases in between. The chain's CDR3 is CASSSEVTTGLGNTIYF. CDR3 coding DNA: TGCGCCAGCAGCTCTGAAGTGACGACGGGCTTGGGAAACACCATATATTTT. Looking up the rest from reference TRBV5-1 and TRBJ1-3 gives the full variable domain: KAGVTQTPRYLIKTRGQQVTLSCSPISGHRSVSWYQQTPGQGLQFLFEYFSETQRNKGNFPGRFSGRQFSNSRSEMNVSTLELGDSALYLCASSSEVTTGLGNTIYFGEGSWLTVV.

This clone has more than one count but fewer than ten. V is TRBV9 and J is TRBJ1-4, with D tentatively TRBD1 (5 bases). This CDR3 is built from 15 residues. Germline lookup yields CDR1 SGDLS and CDR2 YYNGEE. V lost 3 bases to trimming and J lost 3 bases, with 12 bases between them. Here the CDR3 DNA reads TGTGCCAGCAGCGAGTCCGGGGCCTCTAATGAAAAACTGTTTTTT. Amino acids: CASSESGASNEKLFF. The variable domain in full, with the rest retrieved from reference TRBV9 and TRBJ1-4, is DSGVTQTPKHLITATGQRVTLRCSPRSGDLSVYWYQQSLDQGLQFLIQYYNGEERAKGNILERFSAQQFPDLHSELNLSSLELGDSALYFCASSESGASNEKLFFGSGTQLSVL.

The chain carries TRBV19 and TRBJ1-1; possible D gene TRBD1, 5 bases. The CDR3 sequence is 14 residues long. Germline values: CDR1 LNHDA, CDR2 SQIVND (reference sequence). V lost 3 bases and J 0 bases, leaving 8 bases between the germline ends. The CDR3: CASSIRGVNTEAFF. Written as DNA, the CDR3 is TGTGCCAGTAGTATCCGGGGGGTGAACACTGAAGCTTTCTTT.